These 8 T cell receptor beta chains were sequenced from one sample in a study of beta chain features in type 1 diabetes. The study reverse transcribed the entire isolated RNA, so it sequenced expressed TCRB transcripts. The method was immunoSEQ multiplex PCR; TCRdb's version includes in-frame clones alone and lacks a portion of them. The table has hundreds of thousands of clones, roughly a sixth seen once. Specimen: naive CD4+ T cells from blood. The source is a young woman in good health.

The gene calls are TRBV28 and TRBJ2-7, with D possibly being TRBD2 (6 bases). The germline CDR1 and CDR2 sequences are MDHEN and SYDVKM. The V gene lost 5 bases and the J gene lost 6 bases, with 23 bases spanning the gap. This CDR3 contains 16 residues. CDR3 region: CASSIRASERRGEQYF. The CDR3 DNA is TGTGCCAGCAGTATTCGGGCTAGCGAGCGAAGGGGCGAGCAGTACTTC.

The CDR3 region is CASSPSSGALETQYF. The CDR3 DNA reads TGTGCCAGCTCACCAAGTTCAGGGGCCCTGGAGACCCAGTACTTC. The chain couples TRBV18 to TRBJ2-5, with D maybe TRBD1 (6 bases). The CDR3 sequence is 15 residues long. The V end lost 2 bases, the J end lost 5 bases, and 15 bases lay between the germline ends. The germline V gene encodes CDR1 KGHSH and CDR2 LQKENI. The full variable domain, its missing parts supplied by reference TRBV18 and TRBJ2-5, is NAGVMQNPRHLVRRRGQEARLRCSPMKGHSHVYWYRQLPEEGLKFMVYLQKENIIDESGMPKERFSAEFPKEGPSILRIQQVVRGDSAAYFCASSPSSGALETQYFGPGTRLLVL.

The chain carries TRBV4-1 and TRBJ2-3; D call uncertain. The V end lost 1 base, the J end lost 4 bases, and 9 bases lay between the germline ends. Per the germline V gene, CDR1 is MGHRA and CDR2 is YSYEKL. The CDR3 covers 14 residues. The CDR3, as DNA: TGCGCCAGCAGCCAAGCCACGATGGCAGATACGCAGTATTTT. This translates into CASSQATMADTQYF.

The chain links TRBV18 to TRBJ2-3, with D perhaps given as TRBD1 or TRBD2 (5 bases each). This CDR3 contains 13 residues. CDR1 KGHSH and CDR2 LQKENI come from the germline V gene. V lost 6 bases and J 2 bases, leaving 9 bases between the germline ends. The CDR3 region has the DNA TGTGCCAGCTCTTGGGGGAACACAGATACGCAGTATTTT. It codes for CASSWGNTDTQYF. The whole variable domain, remainder taken from reference TRBV18 and TRBJ2-3, is NAGVMQNPRHLVRRRGQEARLRCSPMKGHSHVYWYRQLPEEGLKFMVYLQKENIIDESGMPKERFSAEFPKEGPSILRIQQVVRGDSAAYFCASSWGNTDTQYFGPGTRLTVL.

This clone has a handful of counts. V and J are TRBV6-1 and TRBJ2-7; D uncertain. The V gene lost 8 bases and the J gene lost 3 bases, with 14 bases spanning the gap. The CDR3 sequence is 13 residues long. Germline-derived CDR1 and CDR2 are MNHNS and SASEGT. CDR3 sequence: CASGLFRDYEQYF. The CDR3 nucleotides are TGTGCCAGCGGTTTGTTCAGAGACTACGAGCAGTACTTC.

This clone was counted between two and nine times. The chain joins TRBV7-2 to TRBJ1-2, with a weak D call TRBD1 (5 bases). From germline, CDR1 is SGHTA and CDR2 FQGNSA. Trimming removed 4 bases from V and 5 bases from J, with 17 bases in between. The CDR3 loop spans 15 amino acids. CDR3 amino acids: CASSSRDPSGYGYTF. The CDR3 DNA follows: TGTGCCAGCAGCTCCCGGGACCCTTCTGGATATGGCTACACCTTC.

The chain couples TRBV4-2 to TRBJ2-1; D unresolved. V lost 4 bases and J lost 3, with 13 bases in between. Germline V lookup: CDR1 LGHNA, CDR2 YNFKEQ. The CDR3 is made up of 15 amino acids. The CDR3 DNA reads TGTGCCAGCAGCCCCTTCCCGGCAGGCTACAATGAGCAGTTCTTC. Translation gives CASSPFPAGYNEQFF.

There are a few counts of this clone. The V and J genes are TRBV15 and TRBJ2-1; D is possibly TRBD1 (5 bases). Germline V gene sequence: CDR1 LNHNV, CDR2 YYDKDF (reference sequence). V was trimmed by 4 bases and J by 7 bases, leaving 17 bases between them. The length of the CDR3 is 15 residues. CDR3 in amino acids: CATSTLGATRNEQFF. The CDR3 nucleotides are TGTGCCACCAGCACCCTAGGGGCCACACGGAATGAGCAGTTCTTC.